These T cell receptor beta chains were read from a single sample in a study of T cell responses to AZD1222 COVID-19 vaccine. The method was immunoSEQ multiplex PCR; TCRdb's version includes in-frame clones alone and lacks a portion of them. The data show some 80,000 clones, about nine tenths seen once. Sequenced material: peripheral blood, taken 28 days after the second dose of the MenACWY control vaccine. Receptor source: an adult who received the MenACWY meningococcal vaccine as a control. The CDR3 runs from the conserved cysteine through the conserved F or W. A D gene is named only where the DNA matches it firmly. Only part of the rows carry a size: once, few, many, or a class if the clone is expanded.

size,V,D,J,length,DNA,CDR3
few,TRBV30,NA,TRBJ1-6,16,TGTGCCTGGAGATGGTCGAAGGGCTCCTATAATTCACCCCTCCACTTT,CAWRWSKGSYNSPLHF
NA,TRBV24-1,TRBD1,TRBJ1-1,13,TGTGCCACCAAGGAAGCAGGGGGTCCTGAAGCTTTCTTT,CATKEAGGPEAFF
NA,TRBV7-2,TRBD1,TRBJ1-4,14,TGTGCCAGCAGCTTCCAGGGGGCAAATGAAAAACTGTTTTTT,CASSFQGANEKLFF
NA,TRBV13,TRBD1,TRBJ1-1,14,TGTGCCAGCAGCCACCGGGACAGAAACACTGAAGCTTTCTTT,CASSHRDRNTEAFF
NA,TRBV20-1,NA,TRBJ2-5,11,TGCAGTGCTAGAACCCAAGAGACCCAGTACTTC,CSARTQETQYF
NA,TRBV5-5,NA,TRBJ1-2,14,TGTGCCAGCAGCTTGGGCAACAGTGATTATGGCTACACCTTC,CASSLGNSDYGYTF
NA,TRBV5-1,NA,TRBJ1-1,14,TGCGCCAGCAGCAAAACACAGGAGAACACTGAAGCTTTCTTT,CASSKTQENTEAFF
once,TRBV11-3,NA,TRBJ2-5,14,TGTGCCAGCAGCCAGGACCGTTTACAAGAGACCCAGTACTTC,CASSQDRLQETQYF
NA,TRBV5-1,NA,TRBJ2-7,13,TGCGCCAGCAGCTTGGCACCTACTCAAGAGCAGTACTTC,CASSLAPTQEQYF
NA,TRBV6-5,NA,TRBJ2-3,13,TGTGCCAGCAGGGACTCGGTGGTAGATACGCAGTATTTT,CASRDSVVDTQYF
NA,TRBV9,TRBD2,TRBJ2-1,16,TGTGCCAGCAGCCCTCTTGGGGGGGGGACCTACAATGAGCAGTTCTTC,CASSPLGGGTYNEQFF
NA,TRBV20-1,NA,TRBJ2-5,13,TGCAGTGCTAGTATGGGGGCGGGAGAGACCCAGTACTTC,CSASMGAGETQYF
NA,TRBV14,NA,TRBJ1-3,14,TGTGCCAGCAGCCAAATCAGGGGTGGAAACACCATATATTTT,CASSQIRGGNTIYF
NA,TRBV24-1,NA,TRBJ1-6,13,TGTGCCCCCGACATGCCCTATAATTCACCCCTCCACTTT,CAPDMPYNSPLHF
NA,TRBV11-3,NA,TRBJ1-1,13,TGTGCCAGCAGCTTATCGGTTTACACTGAAGCTTTCTTT,CASSLSVYTEAFF
NA,TRBV28,NA,TRBJ1-2,14,TGTGCCAGCAGGTTACCCAGGGACAACTATGGCTACACCTTC,CASRLPRDNYGYTF
NA,TRBV9,NA,TRBJ1-3,13,TGTGCCAGCAGCGTAGGGGGCGAAAACACCATATATTTT,CASSVGGENTIYF
NA,TRBV5-1,TRBD2,TRBJ2-1,16,TGCGCCAGCAGCTTGGTTGGGCTAGCGGACTACAATGAGCAGTTCTTC,CASSLVGLADYNEQFF
NA,TRBV3-1/TRBV3-2,NA,TRBJ1-2,19,TGTGCCAGCAGCCAAGGCTTAACGGGACGCCATATAGAAGACTATGGCTACACCTTC,CASSQGLTGRHIEDYGYTF
NA,TRBV30,NA,TRBJ1-1,13,TGTGCCTGGAGTATAGGTATGCGGACTGAAGCTTTCTTT,CAWSIGMRTEAFF
NA,TRBV7-9,NA,TRBJ2-5,13,TGTGCCAGCAGCCAGGTTTCGGAGGAGACCCAGTACTTC,CASSQVSEETQYF
NA,TRBV30,NA,TRBJ1-2,13,TGTGCCTGGAGTGTACAACAGGGATATGGCTACACCTTC,CAWSVQQGYGYTF
NA,TRBV2,NA,TRBJ1-1,17,TGTGCCAGCAGCGGCGTGATTCAAGATTTTATGAACACTGAAGCTTTCTTT,CASSGVIQDFMNTEAFF
NA,TRBV3-1/TRBV3-2,TRBD2,TRBJ2-2,15,TGTGCCAGCAGCCTAGCGGGGGGAGGCACCGGGGAGCTGTTTTTT,CASSLAGGGTGELFF
once,TRBV6-1,NA,TRBJ1-2,16,TGTGCCAGCAGTGAAGCGCAGGTTATTACGATCTATGGCTACACCTTC,CASSEAQVITIYGYTF
NA,TRBV6-2/TRBV6-3,NA,TRBJ2-7,12,TGTGCCAGCAGTCCCTCCCTGTACGAGCAGTACTTC,CASSPSLYEQYF
NA,TRBV9,NA,TRBJ2-3,14,TGTGCCAGCCAGGGTGGGGGCTGGTCAGATACGCAGTATTTT,CASQGGGWSDTQYF
NA,TRBV19,TRBD1,TRBJ1-1,18,TGTGCCAGTAGTCCCAGGACAGGGGGCGCGAGAAGAAACACTGAAGCTTTCTTT,CASSPRTGGARRNTEAFF
once,TRBV19,NA,TRBJ1-2,14,TGTGCCAGTAGTATTAGTGGCGAGACTAGTGGCTACACCTTC,CASSISGETSGYTF
NA,TRBV6-4,TRBD1,TRBJ2-2,13,TGTGCCAGCAGACCAGGGGGCACCGGGGAGCTGTTTTTT,CASRPGGTGELFF
NA,TRBV7-6,TRBD2,TRBJ2-7,15,TGTGCCAGCAGCCTCGGACTAGCGGAGACCTACGAGCAGTACTTC,CASSLGLAETYEQYF
NA,TRBV10-3,NA,TRBJ1-3,16,TGTGCCATCAGGGGGGGGGATGGATACTCTGGAAACACCATATATTTT,CAIRGGDGYSGNTIYF
NA,TRBV3-1/TRBV3-2,NA,TRBJ2-2,11,TGTGCCAGCAGACACACCGGGGAGCTGTTTTTT,CASRHTGELFF
NA,TRBV27,NA,TRBJ1-3,14,TGTGCCAGCAGCCCCCAGGGTAACGGAAACACCATATATTTT,CASSPQGNGNTIYF
NA,TRBV7-2,NA,TRBJ2-1,15,TGTGCCAGCAGCTTAGGGTCAGAGCTATACAATGAGCAGTTCTTC,CASSLGSELYNEQFF
large,TRBV6-5,NA,TRBJ2-2,16,TGTGCCAGCAGTTACTCCTGGGGGGCGCAAACCGGGGAGCTGTTTTTT,CASSYSWGAQTGELFF
NA,TRBV10-3,NA,TRBJ1-2,15,TGTGCCATCAGTGAGTCGGCGGGTCAGGGAAGTGGCTACACCTTC,CAISESAGQGSGYTF
NA,TRBV6-1,TRBD1,TRBJ1-4,18,TGTGCCAGCAGTGATCCCCCGGGACAGGGGGCTCTTAATGAAAAACTGTTTTTT,CASSDPPGQGALNEKLFF
NA,TRBV6-1,NA,TRBJ1-5,17,TGTGCCAGCAGTGAAATTATACAGAGTTATAGCAATCAGCCCCAGCATTTT,CASSEIIQSYSNQPQHF
NA,TRBV29-1,NA,TRBJ2-1,15,TGCAGCGTTGTTCCACGTGAGAGCTCCTACAATGAGCAGTTCTTC,CSVVPRESSYNEQFF
NA,TRBV18,NA,TRBJ1-1,15,TGTGCCAGCTCACCAGACACAGTCCTGAACACTGAAGCTTTCTTT,CASSPDTVLNTEAFF
once,TRBV4-1,NA,TRBJ1-5,20,TGCGCCAGCAGCCAACGCTCAACGGCCCCCGGGTTAGCTAGCAATCAGCCCCAGCATTTT,CASSQRSTAPGLASNQPQHF
NA,TRBV18,TRBD1,TRBJ1-1,15,TGTGCCAGCTCACTTAAGACAGGGATGAACACTGAAGCTTTCTTT,CASSLKTGMNTEAFF
NA,TRBV11-2,TRBD1,TRBJ2-7,18,TGTGCCAGCAGCTTAGTGCCCGCTGCGGGACAGGACACCTACGAGCAGTACTTC,CASSLVPAAGQDTYEQYF
NA,TRBV28,NA,TRBJ1-5,12,TGTGCCAGCAGTTTAAGAGGGACGGCCCAGCATTTT,CASSLRGTAQHF
NA,TRBV30,NA,TRBJ2-7,13,TGTGCCTGGACTGCCGGGACATTCTACGAGCAGTACTTC,CAWTAGTFYEQYF
NA,TRBV19,NA,TRBJ1-4,14,TGTGCCAGTAGTATAGGGACAGCTAATGAAAAACTGTTTTTT,CASSIGTANEKLFF
once,TRBV7-3,NA,TRBJ2-3,16,TGTGCCAGCTCCACTAAAGGGGGGGTCGGCACAGATACGCAGTATTTT,CASSTKGGVGTDTQYF
NA,TRBV6-5,NA,TRBJ1-1,15,TGTGCCAGCAGCCCCCGAGGGGGGGCTAACACTGAAGCTTTCTTT,CASSPRGGANTEAFF
NA,TRBV5-4,TRBD2,TRBJ2-5,15,TGTGCCAGCAGCTTTTCAAGCGGGGGGGTGGAGACCCAGTACTTC,CASSFSSGGVETQYF
once,TRBV4-3,NA,TRBJ2-7,20,TGCGCCAGCAGCCAAGATCACCACAGGGGTCGGGCGGGGGCCTTCTACGAGCAGTACTTC,CASSQDHHRGRAGAFYEQYF
NA,TRBV7-2,NA,TRBJ1-3,15,TGTGCCAGCAGCTTAGACAGAGCCTCGGGAAACACCATATATTTT,CASSLDRASGNTIYF
NA,TRBV19,TRBD1,TRBJ1-4,14,TGTGCCAGTAGTTACGGGACAGGGAAGGAAAAACTGTTTTTT,CASSYGTGKEKLFF
NA,TRBV7-2,NA,TRBJ1-1,14,TGTGCCAGCAGCTTAGTCGAGGGGGGCACTGAAGCTTTCTTT,CASSLVEGGTEAFF